This is a list of T cell receptor beta chains from one sample in a study of cytomegalovirus exposure and HLA in healthy donors. Assay: immunoSEQ multiplex PCR; the TCRdb copy retains only in-frame clones and omits some. The repertoire includes under 200,000 clones, about 88% of them detected once, and 2% to 2.5% sits in the top ten. Sequencing was carried out using PBMCs. Receptors originate from a woman aged 18-29 years in good health and CMV-seronegative. Both conserved end residues are part of each CDR3. Fields, in order: J gene, D gene, clone size, V gene, CDR3 protein, CDR3 DNA. D genes are given only for firm matches. Size tells how often a clone was seen (once, few, many) or the class of an expanded clone, and some rows leave it out.

TRBJ1-2,.,.,TRBV6-5,CASSYGLSTNYGYTF,TGTGCCAGCAGTTATGGACTCTCGACGAACTATGGCTACACCTTC
TRBJ1-1,.,.,TRBV5-1,CASSTGMGMNTEAFF,TGCGCCAGCAGCACAGGGATGGGGATGAACACTGAAGCTTTCTTT
TRBJ2-7,TRBD2,.,TRBV4-1,CASRQLLHSLTSGNSYEQYF,TGCGCCAGCAGACAACTACTACACTCCCTAACTAGCGGCAATTCCTACGAGCAGTACTTC
TRBJ2-5,.,few,TRBV11-2,CASSLVLGETQYF,TGTGCCAGCAGCTTAGTGCTAGGAGAGACCCAGTACTTC
TRBJ2-7,.,.,TRBV19,CASIPGKPSYEQYF,TGTGCCAGTATCCCAGGGAAGCCTTCCTACGAGCAGTACTTC
TRBJ2-7,.,.,TRBV5-4,CASRSEATEYF,TGTGCCAGCAGAAGCGAGGCGACGGAGTACTTC
TRBJ1-5,.,.,TRBV5-1,CASSLLPGGNQPQHF,TGCGCCAGCAGCCTACTCCCAGGGGGCAATCAGCCCCAGCATTTT
TRBJ2-5,.,.,TRBV29-1,CSVEQTQETQYF,TGCAGCGTTGAACAGACACAAGAGACCCAGTACTTC
TRBJ1-2,.,once,TRBV19,CASSMRQDYGYTF,TGTGCCAGTAGTATGCGGCAAGACTATGGCTACACCTTC
TRBJ2-1,TRBD1,.,TRBV6-5,CASRTGQGPYNEQFF,TGTGCCAGCAGGACGGGACAGGGGCCATACAATGAGCAGTTCTTC
TRBJ2-3,.,.,TRBV7-9,CASSSRRPDF,TGTGCCAGCAGCTCCCGCCGTCCAGATTTT